The entry that follows covers one TCR beta chain sequence. Its antigen is still unknown. Semi-nested PCR with Nested Universal Primer A followed constant-region reverse priming of full-length variable regions. MiXCR, run by TCRdb on the 5' RACE reads, gives a single entry per CDR3 protein. Of about 64,000 distinct CDR3 sequences in the sample, under 25% are singletons; the top ten hold more than 2.5%. Study outcomes and limitations: Tumor Treg TCRs overlapped most with tumor naive CD4+ cells. The TCR gene usage of tumor memory CD4+ T cells clustered together with blood and lymph node memory CD4+ cells and with lymph node naive CD4+ cells.

V lost 5 bases and J 1 base, leaving 15 bases between the germline ends. The CDR3 totals 15 residues. Specimen: memory CD4+ T cells sorted from a lymph node. Subset given: memory CD4+ T cells, CD4+CD45RO+CD25-. This receptor was taken from a female donor with breast cancer. The rearrangement uses TRBV12-3 or TRBV12-4 and TRBJ2-7, with D possibly being TRBD2 (6 bases). The CDR3 loop reads CASSRGAGSSYEQYF. As DNA, the CDR3 is TGTGCCAGCAGTCGCGGGGCAGGGTCGTCCTACGAGCAGTACTTC.